This TCR beta chain emerged from a study of shared clonotypes between healthy human individuals. A word on this clone: Its specificity is unknown.

In replicate PCRs of sorted subsets, roughly 200 ng DNA, about 29,000 T cell genomes, was used. Assay used: immunoSEQ multiplex PCR; TCRdb lists only in-frame clones, some missing. The sample includes roughly 650,000 clones, approximately 97% of them seen just once. Study-level results: Lower generation probabilities were found for non-shared clonotypes than for those shared by all four donors. Sharing across four donors was seen in around 5% of naive CD4 clonotypes.

Healthy adults negative for HIV, lacking recent acute infections or vaccinations, served as donors. The receptor was derived from a young woman in good health. The source material was naive CD4+ T cells sorted from blood. Subset in this sample: CD45RA+ positively selected.

CDR3 amino acids: CASSLEGYSKNIQYF. The CDR3 DNA is TGCGCCAGCAGCTTGGAGGGGTATTCCAAAAACATTCAGTACTTC. The rearrangement links TRBV5-1 to TRBJ2-4; TRBD1 might be the D (5 bases). The length of the CDR3 is 15 residues. Looked up from germline, CDR1 is SGHRS and CDR2 is YFSETQ. V lost 0 bases and J lost 2, with 9 bases in between. The full variable domain, completed using reference TRBV5-1 and TRBJ2-4, is KAGVTQTPRYLIKTRGQQVTLSCSPISGHRSVSWYQQTPGQGLQFLFEYFSETQRNKGNFPGRFSGRQFSNSRSEMNVSTLELGDSALYLCASSLEGYSKNIQYFGAGTRLSVL.